The rows below give T cell receptor beta chains drawn from one sample of a study of radiotherapy plus CTLA-4 blockade in lung cancer. The data were produced by immunoSEQ multiplex PCR, yet TCRdb's version contains in-frame clones alone and is incomplete. This sample yields about 87,000 clones, of which more than 85% are seen a single time; over 15% belongs to the top ten. Source: peripheral blood, taken from a patient treated with radiotherapy plus ipilimumab. Source of these receptors: a human donor with non-small cell lung cancer that progressed on radiotherapy plus ipilimumab. Both conserved end residues are part of each CDR3. Fields, in order: J gene, clone size, D gene, V gene, CDR3 DNA, CDR3 protein. A D gene is named only where the DNA matches it firmly. Size is omitted from some rows. Given values are once, few, many or a class for expanded clones.

TRBJ2-2	.	.	TRBV6-4	TGTGCCAGCAGTGACTCGGGCCACACCGGGGAGCTGTTTTTT	CASSDSGHTGELFF
TRBJ2-7	.	TRBD1	TRBV6-5	TGTGCCAGCAGCTTCTTCCAGGGGGCTGGCGAGCAGTACTTC	CASSFFQGAGEQYF
TRBJ1-2	.	.	TRBV7-2	TGTGCCAGCAGCTTAGGTAGTGGGACACGGAGCTATGGCTACACCTTC	CASSLGSGTRSYGYTF
TRBJ1-5	few	.	TRBV6-5	TGTGCCAGCGGGCAGGAAACTCATCAGCCCCAGCATTTT	CASGQETHQPQHF
TRBJ1-1	.	TRBD1	TRBV18	TGTGCCAGCTCACCGGGACAGGGGGCTGAAGCTTTCTTT	CASSPGQGAEAFF
TRBJ2-7	.	TRBD1	TRBV7-6	TGTGCCAGCAGCTCGGGACAGACCGCATCCTACGAGCAGTACTTC	CASSSGQTASYEQYF
TRBJ1-1	.	.	TRBV19	TGTGCCAGTAGTCATGAAAGGAACACTGAAGCTTTCTTT	CASSHERNTEAFF
TRBJ1-4	.	TRBD1	TRBV7-2	TGTGCCAGCAGCCCGCAGGGACAGCCTAATGAAAAACTGTTTTTT	CASSPQGQPNEKLFF
TRBJ1-1	.	.	TRBV5-6	TGTGCCAGCAGCTCGCAAAACAGCAGAAACACTGAAGCTTTCTTT	CASSSQNSRNTEAFF
TRBJ2-7	.	TRBD1	TRBV27	TGTGCCAGCAGTTCGACAGGGTGGGACTACGAGCAGTACTTC	CASSSTGWDYEQYF
TRBJ2-6	.	.	TRBV5-4	TGTGCCAGTCTTTTGTCCTCTGGGGCCAACGTCCTGACTTTC	CASLLSSGANVLTF
TRBJ1-1	.	.	TRBV5-1	TGCGCCAGCAGCTCCAACTCCGAGAACACTGAAGCTTTCTTT	CASSSNSENTEAFF
TRBJ2-7	.	TRBD2	TRBV7-2	TGTGCCAGCAGCGGACTAGCGGGAGTTTACGAGCAGTACTTC	CASSGLAGVYEQYF
TRBJ1-5	.	.	TRBV6-4	TGTGCCAGCAGTGGGTCCTGGACAGCAAATAATCAGCCCCAGCATTTT	CASSGSWTANNQPQHF
TRBJ1-6	.	TRBD1	TRBV2	TGTGCCAGCGGAGGACAGGCCAATTCACCCCTCCACTTT	CASGGQANSPLHF
TRBJ1-2	.	TRBD1	TRBV4-2	TGTGCCAGCAGCTTGGGGGGGACAGAAAACTATGGCTACACCTTC	CASSLGGTENYGYTF
TRBJ2-2	.	TRBD2	TRBV7-2	TGTGCCAGCAGCCCCATAGCGGGGAAAGTCTTCGGGGAGCTGTTTTTT	CASSPIAGKVFGELFF
TRBJ1-1	few	TRBD1	TRBV4-1	TGCGCCAGCAGCCAAGATAATAGGGGGCGAGCTTTCTTT	CASSQDNRGRAFF
TRBJ1-2	.	TRBD1	TRBV4-1	TGCGCCAGCAGCCAACGACAGGGAGATAACTATGGCTACACCTTC	CASSQRQGDNYGYTF
TRBJ1-1	.	.	TRBV6-1	TGTGCCAGCAGTGTGACGGGGACTGAAGCTTTCTTT	CASSVTGTEAFF
TRBJ2-1	.	.	TRBV4-3	TGCGCCAGCAGCCAAAAACTACTGTACAATGAGCAGTTCTTC	CASSQKLLYNEQFF
TRBJ2-1	.	TRBD1	TRBV18	TGTGCCAGCTCATCTCCGGGACAGGGATCCAATGAGCAGTTCTTC	CASSSPGQGSNEQFF
TRBJ2-1	.	.	TRBV25-1	TGTGCCAGCAGTGACTTGGGGGGCAGGGATCGGTCCTACAATGAGCAGTTCTTC	CASSDLGGRDRSYNEQFF
TRBJ2-1	.	.	TRBV9	TGTGCCAGCAGCGTAGACTACAATGAGCAGTTCTTC	CASSVDYNEQFF
TRBJ1-1	.	.	TRBV6-5	TGTGCCAGCAGCTCCCGGGGAACTGAAGCTTTCTTT	CASSSRGTEAFF
TRBJ2-1	.	.	TRBV4-3	TGCGCCAGCAGCCAAGATCAGAGTCGAGGGAGTTGGCAGTTCTTC	CASSQDQSRGSWQFF
TRBJ1-2	.	.	TRBV5-4	TGTGCCAGCAGCTTGATCACGGCGAAGGGCTACACCTTC	CASSLITAKGYTF
TRBJ2-2	.	.	TRBV12-1	TGTGCCAGCAGCTTCCTCCACCGGTCACCCAGAACCGGGGAGCTGTTTTTT	CASSFLHRSPRTGELFF
TRBJ2-3	.	.	TRBV30	TGTGCCTGGAGTTATTCAACAGCTAATACAGATACGCAGTATTTT	CAWSYSTANTDTQYF
TRBJ2-1	.	TRBD2	TRBV4-3	TGCGCCAGCAGCCAAAGCGGGCTAGCGGGAGGGAGATATGAGCAGTTCTTC	CASSQSGLAGGRYEQFF
TRBJ2-3	.	.	TRBV27	TGTGCCAGCAGTTTCCGGGGCGGCCTATCCACAGATACGCAGTATTTT	CASSFRGGLSTDTQYF
TRBJ1-3	few	.	TRBV21-1	TGTGCCAGCAGCAAAGAAGGGCAGGGGGCGGGAGGAAACACCATATATTTT	CASSKEGQGAGGNTIYF
TRBJ1-3	once	.	TRBV18	TGTGCCAGCTCACCGACAGACTCTGGAAACACCATATATTTT	CASSPTDSGNTIYF
TRBJ1-4	.	.	TRBV6-1	TGTGCCAGCAGTCGTCAGGGAGGAACTAATGAAAAACTGTTTTTT	CASSRQGGTNEKLFF
TRBJ2-2	.	TRBD2	TRBV5-1	TGCGCCAGCAGCTACCGGGAGGGTAGCGGTACCGGGGAGCTGTTTTTT	CASSYREGSGTGELFF
TRBJ1-5	.	.	TRBV2	TGTGCCAGCACGGGGGGTATGAGTCAGCCCCAGCATTTT	CASTGGMSQPQHF
TRBJ2-2	.	.	TRBV9	TGTGCCAGCAGCTTCAGTGAGGCAAGCGGGGAGCTGTTTTTT	CASSFSEASGELFF
TRBJ1-2	.	.	TRBV30	TGTGCCTGGAAACGTTCAGGCGCAGGTGGCTACACCTTC	CAWKRSGAGGYTF
TRBJ1-6	.	.	TRBV18	TGTGCCAGCTCACCGTGGGATAATTCACCCCTCCACTTT	CASSPWDNSPLHF
TRBJ1-1	.	.	TRBV19	TGTGCCAGTAGTAAGGGGAGTCTGGTCGGGGAAGCTTTCTTT	CASSKGSLVGEAFF
TRBJ1-2	.	.	TRBV4-2	TGTGCCAGCAGCCAAGAGGCAGCGAGCCCTAACTATGGCTACACCTTC	CASSQEAASPNYGYTF
TRBJ2-2	.	.	TRBV29-1	TGCAGCGTTGGAGATCGGCCTAACACCGGGGAGCTGTTTTTT	CSVGDRPNTGELFF
TRBJ2-2	.	.	TRBV7-9	TGTGCCAGCAGCTTATGGGACACCGGGGAGCTGTTTTTT	CASSLWDTGELFF
TRBJ1-6	.	TRBD1	TRBV7-2	TGTGCCAGCAGCTTGTTGAGGACAGGGGGGAGCTCCTATAATTCACCCCTCCACTTT	CASSLLRTGGSSYNSPLHF
TRBJ2-1	.	.	TRBV14	TGTGCCAGCAGCCATTATACCGCAGGGGTGAATGAGCAGTTCTTC	CASSHYTAGVNEQFF
TRBJ1-2	.	.	TRBV25-1	TGTGCCAGCAGTGAAACAGGCCTAAACTATGGCTACACCTTC	CASSETGLNYGYTF
TRBJ1-2	.	.	TRBV11-2	TGTGCCAGCAGCCCCCACAGGGAGGGCTATGGCTACACCTTC	CASSPHREGYGYTF
TRBJ1-1	.	TRBD1	TRBV10-3	TGTGCCATCAGCCGCGACAGGGGGAACACTGAAGCTTTCTTT	CAISRDRGNTEAFF
TRBJ2-1	.	TRBD1	TRBV27	TGTGCCAGCAGTGAAATACTGACAGGGAAAGAATACAATGAGCAGTTCTTC	CASSEILTGKEYNEQFF
TRBJ2-1	once	.	TRBV19	TGTGCCAGTAGTATTTTCGGGGGACTCTACAATGAGCAGTTCTTC	CASSIFGGLYNEQFF
TRBJ2-2	.	TRBD2	TRBV10-3	TGTGCCATCAGTGAAAAGGGAGCGGGGGCCACCGGGGAGCTGTTTTTT	CAISEKGAGATGELFF